One sample yielded the 4 T cell receptor beta chains listed below, sequenced in a study of T cell responses to AZD1222 COVID-19 vaccine. Libraries were prepared by immunoSEQ multiplex PCR; TCRdb keeps only in-frame clonotypes and omits some of them. The sample yields some 140,000 clones, 80% to 95% seen once. This material consisted of peripheral blood, taken 28 days after the second AZD1222 dose. These receptors all come from an adult who received the AZD1222 COVID-19 vaccine.

This chain uses TRBV11-1 with TRBJ1-1; tentative D call: TRBD1 (6 bases). Trimming took 5 bases from V and 10 from J, leaving 17 bases between them. CDR1 and CDR2 from the germline V gene are SGHAT and FQDESV (reference sequence). The CDR3 totals 13 residues. The CDR3 sequence is CASSLAGIRGAFF. The DNA of the CDR3 is TGTGCCAGCAGCCTTGCGGGGATCAGGGGAGCTTTCTTT.

Regarding this clone: This sample includes further DNA sequences coding for the same CDR3. CDR3 in amino acids: CASSQGEGTEAFF. For the CDR3, the DNA is TGTGCCAGCAGCCAAGGGGAGGGCACTGAAGCTTTCTTT. This sequence joins TRBV3-1 (or the pseudogene TRBV3-2) and TRBJ1-1; D is undetermined. The CDR3 is made up of 13 amino acids. Germline V gene data show CDR1 as LGHDT and CDR2 as YNNKEL (reference sequence). Trimming pared 1 base from V and 4 bases from J, leaving 7 bases between.

V usage is TRBV7-9 and J usage is TRBJ2-2; D remains unclear. V was pared by 1 base and J by 5 bases, with 8 bases between. From germline, CDR1 is SEHNR and CDR2 FQNEAQ (reference sequence). The CDR3 has 14 residues. DNA for the CDR3: TGTGCCAGCAGCTTAGAGTCTAGGACCGGGGAGCTGTTTTTT. It is translated as CASSLESRTGELFF. Together with reference TRBV7-9 and TRBJ2-2, the CDR3 gives the full variable domain: DTGVSQNPRHKITKRGQNVTFRCDPISEHNRLYWYRQTLGQGPEFLTYFQNEAQLEKSRLLSDRFSAERPKGSFSTLEIQRTEQGDSAMYLCASSLESRTGELFFGEGSRLTVL.

V usage is TRBV6-5 and J usage is TRBJ2-1; the D gene is possibly TRBD2 (5 bases). Looked up from germline, CDR1 is MNHEY and CDR2 is SVGAGI. V was cut by 2 bases and J by 1 base, with 12 bases left in between. The CDR3 is made up of 16 amino acids. CDR3 protein: CASSYEAGGSYNEQFF. In DNA, the CDR3 is TGTGCCAGCAGTTACGAGGCGGGCGGTTCCTACAATGAGCAGTTCTTC.